This T cell receptor (beta chain) comes out of a study of cytomegalovirus exposure and HLA in healthy donors. V was pared by 0 bases and J by 3 bases, with 11 bases of the junction left unmatched. The length of the CDR3 is 17 residues. The germline gives CDR1 SGDLS, CDR2 YYNGEE. The repertoire was sequenced with immunoSEQ multiplex PCR; TCRdb's copy has only in-frame clones and lacks some. The sample has under 400,000 clones; 86% are singletons. The chain has TRBV9 and TRBJ1-2; the match to TRBD1 covers 7 bases. The sequenced sample consisted of PBMCs. The sequence came from a young woman in good health and CMV-seronegative. CDR3 sequence reads: CASSVDPGRGRYYGYTF. CDR3 DNA: TGTGCCAGCAGCGTAGACCCCGGGAGGGGGCGATACTATGGCTACACCTTC.